Below are 22 T cell receptor beta chains sequenced from a single sample in a study of CD8+CD57+ T cells in acquired aplastic anemia. Flow cytometry had shown expanded CD8+CD57+ cells in the patients chosen for sequencing. Genomic DNA served as template for TCR beta VDJ and CDR3 profiling. TCRdb used MiXCR to reprocess the reads, holding one entry per CDR3 protein. The sample consists of over 150,000 distinct CDR3 sequences, roughly 50% of them appearing once. The sample consisted of sorted CD4+, CD8+, or CD8+CD57+ T cells (not recorded which) from PBMCs. The receptors were sampled from a human donor with aplastic anemia.

Only a few counts were recorded for this clonotype. This sequence joins TRBV2 and TRBJ2-7; D remains ambiguous. CDR3 length: 11 residues. Trimming shortened V by 2 bases and J by 3 bases, and 2 bases separated the two germline ends. Germline assignment: CDR1 SNHLY and CDR2 FYNNEI. The CDR3 sequence: CASSEYYEQYF. CDR3 in DNA: TGTGCCAGCAGTGAATACTACGAGCAGTACTTC.

Ten or more counts support this clonotype. The chain uses TRBV7-9 and TRBJ2-7; TRBD1 aligns across 12 bases. CDR1 SEHNR and CDR2 FQNEAQ come from the germline V gene (reference sequence). The CDR3 extends over 15 amino acids. V shed 5 bases and J 6 bases; nucleotides not matched to a gene: 8. The CDR3 region is CASSPKGQGAVEQYF. In DNA, the CDR3 is TGTGCCAGCAGCCCTAAGGGACAGGGGGCTGTCGAGCAGTACTTC.

This clonotype has ten or more counts. This chain uses TRBV20-1 with TRBJ1-5; the D is unclear. Germline lookup yields CDR1 DFQATT and CDR2 SNEGSKA (reference sequence). The V end was cut by 2 bases, the J end by 4 bases, with 9 bases between. The CDR3 extends over 13 amino acids. In nucleotides, the CDR3 is TGCAGTGCTAGACCTGAAGGGAATCAGCCCCAGCATTTT. It is translated as CSARPEGNQPQHF.

The J gene is TRBJ2-5, the V gene TRBV7-9, with D perhaps given as TRBD1 or TRBD2 (5 bases each). Germline CDR1 is SEHNR and CDR2 is FQNEAQ (reference sequence). Trimming shortened V by 5 bases and J by 5 bases, and 18 bases separated the two germline ends. This CDR3 has 15 residues. The CDR3: CASSGRQPWGETQYF. CDR3 coding DNA: TGTGCCAGCAGCGGAAGGCAGCCTTGGGGGGAGACCCAGTACTTC.

The chain employs TRBV7-3 and TRBJ2-3, with a weak D call TRBD2 (7 bases). The CDR3 has 14 amino acids. The ends were cut back, 8 bases at V and 6 bases at J, with 18 bases in the middle. Per germline, CDR1 SGHTA and CDR2 FQGTGA. This CDR3 reads CASGGGRLTDTQYF. The DNA for the CDR3 is TGTGCCAGCGGGGGCGGGAGATTAACGGATACGCAGTATTTT.

The V and J genes are TRBV5-4 and TRBJ1-5, with D maybe TRBD1 (5 bases). V was pared by 1 base and J by 2 bases, with 10 bases between. This CDR3 contains 15 residues. The germline V gene has CDR1 SGHNT and CDR2 YYREEE (reference sequence). CDR3 amino acids: CASSLSGRGNQPQHF. In DNA form, the CDR3 reads TGTGCCAGCAGCTTGTCGGGGCGGGGCAATCAGCCCCAGCATTTT.

The chain uses TRBV7-6 and TRBJ2-6; either TRBD1 or TRBD2 may fit D (5 bases each). The CDR3 covers 17 residues. Germline V lookup: CDR1 SGHVS, CDR2 FNYEAQ. Trimming stripped 2 bases from V and 4 bases from J, with 15 bases between. The CDR3 DNA reads as TGTGCCAGCAGCTTATCCCCAGGGACCCCCGGGGCCAACGTCCTGACTTTC. Translating it yields CASSLSPGTPGANVLTF.

The V gene is TRBV7-2, the J gene TRBJ2-7; no reliable D call. Trimming pared 6 bases from V and 2 bases from J, leaving 8 bases between. Germline assignment: CDR1 SGHTA and CDR2 FQGNSA. The CDR3 runs to 12 residues. CDR3 bases: TGTGCCAGCAGTCGGACCACCTACGAGCAGTACTTC. Its translation is CASSRTTYEQYF.

V and J are TRBV7-6 and TRBJ2-1; 8 bases fit TRBD1. This CDR3 is built from 14 residues. Per the germline V gene, CDR1 is SGHVS and CDR2 is FNYEAQ. Trimming at V came to 3 bases and at J to 10 bases, leaving 8 bases not matched to a gene. DNA of the CDR3: TGTGCCAGCAGCTTGACAGGGGTAAGGGGCGAGCAGTTCTTC. This codes for CASSLTGVRGEQFF.

Ten or more counts support this clonotype. The chain carries TRBV2 and TRBJ2-3; tentatively, D is TRBD1 (6 bases). Germline V lookup: CDR1 SNHLY, CDR2 FYNNEI. The CDR3 is made up of 13 amino acids. V gave up 6 bases and J gave up 1 base, with 8 bases separating them. The CDR3, as DNA: TGTGCCAGCAGCAACAGGGGCACAGATACGCAGTATTTT. Protein sequence: CASSNRGTDTQYF. The full variable domain, with the rest looked up from reference TRBV2 and TRBJ2-3, is EPEVTQTPSHQVTQMGQEVILRCVPISNHLYFYWYRQILGQKVEFLVSFYNNEISEKSEIFDDQFSVERPDGSNFTLKIRSTKLEDSAMYFCASSNRGTDTQYFGPGTRLTVL.

The chain couples TRBV7-3 to TRBJ2-3; no firm D call. This CDR3 comprises 11 residues. V was pared by 8 bases and J by 7 bases, with 10 bases between. CDR1 and CDR2 from the germline V gene are SGHTA and FQGTGA. The CDR3 DNA sequence: TGTGCCAGCCTAGATGCGAATACGCAGTATTTT. Translating gives CASLDANTQYF.

This clonotype was found many times. CDR3 in amino acids: CASSFRQTSGGKFSYEQYF. CDR3 DNA sequence: TGTGCCAGCAGCTTCAGGCAAACTAGCGGGGGAAAATTCTCCTACGAGCAGTACTTC. This chain joins TRBV7-9 and TRBJ2-7, with 11 bases matching TRBD2. CDR1 SEHNR and CDR2 FQNEAQ come from the germline V gene (reference sequence). The CDR3 is 19 amino acids. V trimming: 3 bases; J trimming: 0 bases; junction bases outside the gene matches: 13.

This clonotype was recorded many times. This chain's CDR3 is CASSPPGPCEQYF. In DNA, the CDR3 is TGTGCCAGCAGTCCGCCTGGGCCCTGCGAGCAGTACTTC. The chain couples TRBV12-3 or TRBV12-4 to TRBJ2-7, with D uncertain. V was clipped by 5 bases and J by 6 bases, with 14 bases between them. The CDR3 runs 13 residues.

This clonotype was detected only a few times. V is TRBV6-2 or TRBV6-3 and J is TRBJ1-6; 9 bases map to TRBD1. Germline assignment: CDR1 MNHEY and CDR2 SVGEGT. There are 13 residues in the CDR3. V shed 5 bases and J 10 bases; nucleotides not matched to a gene: 3. The CDR3 spells CASSDRGMSPLHF. In nucleotides, the CDR3 is TGTGCCAGCAGTGACAGGGGGATGTCACCCCTCCACTTT.

V is TRBV2 and J is TRBJ1-1; the D gene is possibly TRBD1 (5 bases). Trimming cost V 6 bases and J 8 bases, with 7 bases left between them. The CDR3 loop spans 10 amino acids. Germline V gene data show CDR1 as SNHLY and CDR2 as FYNNEI. The CDR3 DNA reads TGTGCCAGCAGGGGGACGGAAGCTTTCTTT. Encoded protein: CASRGTEAFF. Looking up the rest from reference TRBV2 and TRBJ1-1 gives the full variable domain: EPEVTQTPSHQVTQMGQEVILRCVPISNHLYFYWYRQILGQKVEFLVSFYNNEISEKSEIFDDQFSVERPDGSNFTLKIRSTKLEDSAMYFCASRGTEAFFGQGTRLTVV.

The chain carries TRBV9 and TRBJ2-2; maybe TRBD2 (6 bases). Germline V gene sequence: CDR1 SGDLS, CDR2 YYNGEE. The CDR3 is 13 residues long. V lost 2 bases, J lost 8 bases, and 10 bases lay in between. Here the CDR3 DNA reads TGTGCCAGCAGCGTGGAGGGTACAGGGGAGCTGTTTTTT. Translation: CASSVEGTGELFF.

This clonotype was detected only once. The V call is TRBV20-1, the J call TRBJ1-6; no firm D call. V lost 2 bases and J lost 2, with 16 bases in between. The germline V gene has CDR1 DFQATT and CDR2 SNEGSKA (reference sequence). The CDR3 contains 17 residues. The CDR3, as DNA: TGCAGTGCTAGAAAAGTGGTTTCCGGACCCTATAATTCACCCCTCCACTTT. Its protein product is CSARKVVSGPYNSPLHF.

This clonotype was counted ten times or more. This chain links TRBV4-2 with TRBJ2-5; 10 bases map to TRBD2. J was trimmed by 4 bases and V by 1 base; bases with no gene match: 6. CDR3 length equals 16 residues. Germline-derived CDR1 and CDR2 are LGHNA and YNFKEQ. The DNA for the CDR3 is TGTGCCAGCAGCCAAGGAGCGGGGGGGTTGGTAGAGACCCAGTACTTC. It codes for CASSQGAGGLVETQYF.

A single count supports this clonotype. The chain combines TRBV7-3 with TRBJ2-5; D ambiguous. The ends were cut back, 4 bases at V and 1 base at J, with 7 bases in the middle. Looked up from germline, CDR1 is SGHTA and CDR2 is FQGTGA. The CDR3 has 13 residues. CDR3 sequence reads: CASSSTPQETQYF. The CDR3 DNA sequence: TGTGCCAGCAGCTCGACCCCCCAAGAGACCCAGTACTTC.

This clonotype was detected once. The chain links TRBV20-1 to TRBJ2-5; D perhaps matches TRBD2 (5 bases). The CDR3 is 15 residues long. The V gene lost 0 bases and the J gene lost 5 bases, with 16 bases spanning the gap. The V gene's germline CDR1 is DFQATT and CDR2 SNEGSKA (reference sequence). CDR3 nucleotides: TGCAGTGCTAGAGATCCGAGAGGGAGCTGGGAGACCCAGTACTTC. As protein: CSARDPRGSWETQYF.

The CDR3 DNA reads as TGTGCCACCAGTGATCCGGACGCAGCCAGCGCAGATACGCAGTATTTT. Amino acids: CATSDPDAASADTQYF. The gene calls are TRBV24-1 and TRBJ2-3; D is unclear. This CDR3 is 16 amino acids long. Trimming cost V 3 bases and J 4 bases, with 16 bases left between them. Germline V CDR1 and CDR2: KGHDR, SFDVKD.

This clonotype came up many times. This chain uses TRBV19 with TRBJ1-5; a weak D match, TRBD1 (5 bases). Trimming pared 7 bases from V and 3 bases from J, leaving 13 bases between. The length of the CDR3 is 14 residues. CDR1 is LNHDA, CDR2 SQIVND, per germline (reference sequence). The CDR3 DNA reads TGTGCCAGTAAGAGGGACCCGACCAATCAGCCCCAGCATTTT. Translating gives CASKRDPTNQPQHF.